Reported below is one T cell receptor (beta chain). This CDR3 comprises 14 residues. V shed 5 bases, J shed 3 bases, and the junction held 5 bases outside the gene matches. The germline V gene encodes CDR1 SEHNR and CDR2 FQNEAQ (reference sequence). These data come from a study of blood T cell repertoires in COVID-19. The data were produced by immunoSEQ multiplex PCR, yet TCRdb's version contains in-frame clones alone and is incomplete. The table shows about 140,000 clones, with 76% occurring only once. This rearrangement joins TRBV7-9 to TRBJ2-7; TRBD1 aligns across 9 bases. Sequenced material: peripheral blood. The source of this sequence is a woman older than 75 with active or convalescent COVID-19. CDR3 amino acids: CASSLGTGIYEQYF. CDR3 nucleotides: TGTGCCAGCAGCCTAGGGACAGGGATCTACGAGCAGTACTTC.